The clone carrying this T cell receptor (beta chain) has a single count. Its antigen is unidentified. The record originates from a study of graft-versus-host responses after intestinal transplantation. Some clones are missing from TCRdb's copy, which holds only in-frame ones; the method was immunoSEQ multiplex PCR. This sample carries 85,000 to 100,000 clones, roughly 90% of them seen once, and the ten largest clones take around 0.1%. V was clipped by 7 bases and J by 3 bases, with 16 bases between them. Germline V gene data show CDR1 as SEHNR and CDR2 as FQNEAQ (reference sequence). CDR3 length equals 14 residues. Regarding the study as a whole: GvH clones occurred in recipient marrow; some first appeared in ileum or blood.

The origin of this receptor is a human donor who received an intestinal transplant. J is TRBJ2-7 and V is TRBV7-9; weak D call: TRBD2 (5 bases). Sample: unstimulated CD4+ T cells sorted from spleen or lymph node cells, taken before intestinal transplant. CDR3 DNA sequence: TGTGCCAGCACCGCCGGTCCCGGACTCTACGAGCAGTACTTC. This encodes CASTAGPGLYEQYF.